The source of this T cell receptor beta chain is a study of T cells after yellow fever vaccination (dated by TCRdb to the late 2010s). At the level of the whole study: The SMART-Seq v4 Ultra Low Input RNA kit was used to prepare libraries from fractions with low cell numbers. Blood was drawn at multiple timepoints before and after primary and secondary immunization, with bulk PBMC replicates and cell subsets isolated. Bulk TCR alpha and beta repertoires were sequenced longitudinally to track T-cell clones before and after primary and booster YFV17D yellow fever vaccination. Two healthy male donors, one aged 18 to 29 and one aged 30 to 40 years, were included in the cohort.

From the germline V gene, CDR1 is ENHRY and CDR2 is SYGVKD. From the cysteine up to the phenylalanine, the CDR3 has a length of 13 residues. Just the 39-base CDR3 DNA is kept, in frame starting at base 1. V is clipped by 11 bases and J by 3 bases, and the sequence between their germline boundaries is 17 bases long. Broader findings and caveats from the paper: The secondary T-cell response was weaker than the primary response but faster, peaking on day 5 instead of day 15. Because abundant contaminating clonotypes from the bulk population could be contained in FACS-sorted repertoires, computational filtering was required. After the booster, most clones that had expanded after primary vaccination were detected again (around 97% of CD4 and more than 80% of CD8), suggesting broad maintenance of memory. Because the study included only a couple of donors, the extent to which the findings can be generalized is limited. A small fraction of clonotypes appeared in both the CD4 and CD8 compartments, likely as a result of convergent recombination.

TCR cDNA was synthesized by 5'RACE template switching, which introduced a universal primer site and unique molecular identifiers. cDNA synthesis was primed from both the TCR alpha and TCR beta constant segments. Libraries were amplified in two PCR steps, with sample barcodes and sequencing adapters added in the second step. Sequencing of libraries was performed on Illumina HiSeq 2500 (2x100 bp) or NovaSeq (2x150 bp). Processing in the source paper ran as follows. Demultiplexing of reads and collapsing into UMI consensus sequences were performed with MIGEC, and V(D)J alignment was carried out with MiXCR. Vaccine-responding clonotypes were defined with edgeR using replicate PBMC samples, requiring FDR below 0.01 and a log2 fold change above 5 up to day 15. Bulk clonotypes were assigned CD4 or CD8 identity according to which sequenced CD4 or CD8 repertoire held them at higher abundance. TCRdb's own reprocessing of the public reads used fastp at Q25 and MiXCR and kept productive beta chains. Under each unique CDR3 protein, matching rows form one entry showing the most common genes and DNA. For this entry, the V and J calls and clone size follow TCRdb and not the study's own pipeline. The sample table shows some 560,000 distinct CDR3 sequences, and 15% to 20% are seen once. Jointly, the top ten make up 14% of the sample.

The treatment or condition label for this specimen denotes: live attenuated yellow fever vaccine strain. At each blood-draw timepoint, two biological replicates of bulk PBMCs were collected. A standard Ficoll-Paque protocol was used to isolate PBMCs from peripheral blood. TriZol was used to extract RNA from bulk PBMCs, from CD4 and CD8 fractions, and from dextramer-positive and dextramer-negative fractions. As regards this clonotype: It lacks a known antigen. Base qualities are not at hand, and no much larger clone is one base apart.

The rearranged chain carries TRBV10-3 and TRBJ2-7, with the D gene not clear enough to name. This specimen was PBMCs, taken 15 days after the yellow fever booster vaccination. This TCR derives from a man in his thirties or forties who received the YFV17D yellow fever vaccine. The nucleotide sequence reads as follows: TGTGCCTCGGACCCGGGTGACGACTACGAGCAGTACTTC. Its product reads: CASDPGDDYEQYF.